This T cell receptor beta chain derives from a study of T cell repertoires in cytomegalovirus infection. Overall study: Public TCR beta signatures provided an indication of both CMV infection and a matching HLA type. Overall study findings and caveats: The ex vivo response was dominated by HLA-C-restricted CMV-specific TCR beta clonotypes. The cumulative frequency of public TCR beta families identified carriers of CMV plus the relevant HLA.

Germline CDR1 and CDR2: MNHEY and SVGEGT. V was trimmed by 2 bases and J by 4 bases, leaving 6 bases between them. The CDR3 has 13 amino acids. TCRdb analysed the reads with MiXCR anew, one entry per CDR3 protein. The data hold 57,000 or so distinct CDR3 sequences, with 33% observed a single time. Concerning this clonotype: Its antigen is not known.

This receptor was identified in a human donor in good health (CMV status not recorded). Some clones in this sample may be carry-over from other donors' samples. The sequenced sample was PBMCs, sequenced either directly or after in vitro stimulation (not recorded which). This chain joins TRBV6-2 or TRBV6-3 and TRBJ1-5, with unresolved D. DNA for the CDR3: TGTGCCAGCAGTTACGCCCGGAATCAGCCCCAGCATTTT. This codes for CASSYARNQPQHF.